These 30 T cell receptor beta chains were sequenced from one sample in a study of human T cells and chemical hapten exposure. Time point reported: patch test 1, 2 weeks after DPC sensitization. The treatment here: therapeutic diphenylcyclopropenone sensitization with weekly scalp DPC. MiXCR was run by TCRdb on the RACE reads, yielding one entry per CDR3 protein. The sample carries some 79,000 distinct CDR3 sequences, under 9% recorded once. The starting material was whole blood, obtained in connection with sensitization to the hapten diphenylcyclopropenone (DPC). These receptors were collected from a woman aged 30 to 39 with alopecia areata. Some clones in this sample may be carry-over from other donors' samples.

This clonotype was detected a few times. The chain couples TRBV18 to TRBJ2-3; the match to TRBD1 covers 9 bases. Germline CDR1 reads KGHSH; CDR2 reads LQKENI. The CDR3 sequence is 13 residues long. Losses at the gene ends were 8 bases for V and 2 bases for J; bases not matched to a gene: 2. This chain's CDR3 is CASGTGSTDTQYF. The CDR3 coding sequence is TGTGCCAGCGGGACAGGGTCCACAGATACGCAGTATTTT.

V gene TRBV20-1 combines with J gene TRBJ1-4; D gene ambiguous. CDR1 DFQATT and CDR2 SNEGSKA come from the germline V gene (reference sequence). This CDR3 contains 11 residues. V dropped 4 bases and J dropped 5 bases, with 5 bases sitting between them. CDR3 bases: TGCAGTGCTATAGAGAATGAAAAACTGTTTTTT. It yields the protein CSAIENEKLFF.

This clonotype was observed a handful of times. The CDR3 DNA reads as TGTGCTAGTGGACCAGGGGCAGATACGCAGTATTTT. It translates to CASGPGADTQYF. V usage is TRBV12-5 and J usage is TRBJ2-3, with D perhaps matching TRBD1 (6 bases). Trimming took off 6 bases at V and 4 bases at J, with 8 bases between the two ends. Germline V gene lookup returns CDR1 LGHNT and CDR2 FRNRAP. This CDR3 has 12 amino acids. Combining the CDR3 with reference TRBV12-5 and TRBJ2-3 gives the whole variable domain DARVTQTPRHKVTEMGQEVTMRCQPILGHNTVFWYRQTMMQGLELLAYFRNRAPLDDSGMPKDRFSAEMPDATLATLKIQPSEPRDSAVYFCASGPGADTQYFGPGTRLTVL.

This clonotype has ten or more counts. This sequence joins TRBV29-1 and TRBJ1-2; D uncertain. The length of the CDR3 is 12 residues. V lost 7 bases and J lost 8, with 17 bases in between. Germline V gives CDR1 SQVTM, CDR2 ANQGSEA. CDR3 in DNA: TGCAGCGCCGCCGGATCGTCCGGAGGCTACACCTTC. This translates into CSAAGSSGGYTF.

The chain has TRBV7-9 and TRBJ1-1; D not resolved. V lost 1 base, J lost 13 bases, and 13 bases lay in between. The length of the CDR3 is 12 residues. Germline assignment: CDR1 SEHNR and CDR2 FQNEAQ (reference sequence). CDR3 loop: CASSLEDRSVFF. Written as DNA, the CDR3 is TGTGCCAGCAGCTTAGAAGACCGTAGTGTTTTCTTT.

This clonotype was counted a few times. No DNA is shown, since the ends of the CDR3 on it are uncertain; the CDR3 is the one TCRdb lists. This chain joins TRBV27 and TRBJ1-5. Germline CDR1 reads MNHEY; CDR2 reads SMNVEV (reference sequence). The CDR3 region is 14 residues in length, termini included. CDR3 protein: CASSFLADNQPQHF.

CDR3 sequence reads: CSAVGGSEQYF. CDR3 bases: TGCAGTGCTGTCGGGGGAAGCGAGCAGTACTTC. The J gene is TRBJ2-7, the V gene TRBV20-1, with D tentatively TRBD2 (6 bases). V dropped 5 bases and J dropped 6 bases, with 11 bases sitting between them. This CDR3 has 11 residues. Germline V CDR1 and CDR2: DFQATT, SNEGSKA (reference sequence).

This clonotype was observed at least ten times. The V and J genes are TRBV21-1 and TRBJ2-3; TRBD1 is taken as the D call from the table, unchecked against the DNA. TRBV21-1 is listed as a pseudogene. CDR3 length: 16 amino acids. Here the CDR3 DNA reads TGTGCCAGCAGCGAAAGTCCGGACACCGCCCTAGATACGCAGTATTTT. It encodes CASSESPDTALDTQYF.

Ten or more counts support this clonotype. The chain combines TRBV7-7 with TRBJ2-3, with 8 bases aligning to TRBD1. The length of the CDR3 is 13 residues. Germline V gene lookup returns CDR1 SSHAT and CDR2 FNYEAQ (reference sequence). The ends lost 8 bases at V and 7 bases at J; junction bases unmatched: 8. The CDR3 loop is CASSGGPLNTQYF. CDR3 DNA: TGTGCCAGCTCAGGGGGCCCCTTAAATACGCAGTATTTT.

This clonotype was detected many times. This chain links TRBV12-3 or TRBV12-4 with TRBJ2-3; 12 nucleotides agree with TRBD2. The CDR3 extends over 18 amino acids. V was clipped by 5 bases and J by 4 bases; unmatched bases: 13. The CDR3 here is CASSPGLAGPLNADTQYF. The CDR3 DNA is TGTGCCAGCAGTCCCGGACTAGCGGGGCCTTTAAACGCAGATACGCAGTATTTT.

This clonotype was picked up many times. Here the CDR3 reads CASSLVFGNNQPQHF. The CDR3 region has the DNA TGTGCCAGCAGCTTAGTTTTCGGGAACAATCAGCCCCAGCATTTT. This rearrangement joins TRBV11-2 to TRBJ1-5; no firm D call. There are 15 residues in the CDR3. The ends were cut back, 1 base at V and 3 bases at J, with 10 bases in the middle. Germline-derived CDR1 and CDR2 are SGHAT and FQNNGV.

Many counts were recorded for this clonotype. The chain uses TRBV10-3 and TRBJ2-3, with D maybe TRBD1 (6 bases). The CDR3 runs 14 residues. The V end lost 5 bases, the J end lost 4 bases, and 13 bases lay between the germline ends. The germline CDR1 and CDR2 sequences are ENHRY and SYGVKD. DNA of the CDR3: TGTGCCATCAGTTACACAGGGACGGCAGATACGCAGTATTTT. It codes for CAISYTGTADTQYF.

This clonotype was counted only a few times. The V and J genes are TRBV29-1 and TRBJ1-1; D uncertain. Trimming removed 4 bases at V and 0 bases at J, with 9 bases between. Germline loops: CDR1 SQVTM, CDR2 ANQGSEA. The CDR3 contains 13 residues. Here the CDR3 reads CSVGNKMNTEAFF. The CDR3 DNA reads TGCAGCGTTGGAAATAAGATGAACACTGAAGCTTTCTTT.

The chain carries TRBV15 and TRBJ2-1; D is possibly TRBD2 (6 bases). The V and J ends lost 1 base and 2 bases respectively, with 12 bases between them. This CDR3 has 16 residues. Germline V CDR1 and CDR2: LNHNV, YYDKDF (reference sequence). The CDR3 coding sequence is TGTGCCACCAGCAGAGGATTAGCGGAAACCTACAATGAGCAGTTCTTC. It is translated as CATSRGLAETYNEQFF.

This clonotype was observed at least ten times. V is TRBV10-3 and J is TRBJ2-1, with D perhaps matching TRBD1 or TRBD2 (5 bases each). V was shortened by 5 bases and J by 0 bases, with 11 bases between the two germline ends. The CDR3 spans 15 residues. Germline V gene data show CDR1 as ENHRY and CDR2 as SYGVKD. The CDR3 nucleotides are TGTGCCATCAGTTCACCAGGGAGCTCCTACAATGAGCAGTTCTTC. Residues: CAISSPGSSYNEQFF.

The sample holds a few counts of this clonotype. V usage is TRBV7-3 and J usage is TRBJ1-2, with 9 positions matching TRBD1. The CDR3 runs to 14 residues. Germline V CDR1 and CDR2: SGHTA, FQGTGA. J gave up 3 bases and V 4 bases, and 3 bases lay outside the gene matches. CDR3 sequence reads: CASSYDRGDYGYTF. DNA for the CDR3: TGTGCCAGCAGCTACGACAGGGGGGACTATGGCTACACCTTC.

The sample holds many counts of this clonotype. The chain links TRBV9 to TRBJ2-1, with 10 bases that match TRBD1. With V trimmed by 7 bases and J by 6 bases, 10 bases remained unmatched. CDR1 is SGDLS, CDR2 YYNGEE, per germline. The CDR3 sequence is 15 residues long. CDR3 amino acids: CASAPTGGYPNEQFF. The CDR3 DNA sequence: TGTGCCAGCGCTCCGACAGGGGGCTATCCCAATGAGCAGTTCTTC.

About this clonotype: A much larger clone differs by one base, so this may be a read error. The rearrangement uses TRBV20-1 and TRBJ2-7; no definite D call. The CDR3 has 11 residues. CDR1 DFQATT and CDR2 SNEGSKA come from the germline V gene (reference sequence). Trimming took off 6 bases at V and 10 bases at J, with 16 bases between the two ends. The CDR3 DNA follows: TGCAGTGCCAACTTAGATACAGCCCAGTACTTC. Translated, it gives CSANLDTAQYF.

This clonotype was seen repeatedly, ten times or more. The V and J genes are TRBV5-6 and TRBJ1-2, with D perhaps matching TRBD1 (6 bases). The V gene lost 8 bases and the J gene lost 5 bases, with 22 bases spanning the gap. The CDR3 extends over 15 amino acids. Germline CDR1 is SGHDT and CDR2 is YYEEEE. The DNA of the CDR3 is TGTGCCAGTAGCCCTTTCGGGGGGCTCGGATATGGCTACACCTTC. This sequence encodes CASSPFGGLGYGYTF.

At least ten counts were recorded for this clonotype. The chain recombines TRBV2 with TRBJ2-3; the D is unclear. The germline CDR1 and CDR2 sequences are SNHLY and FYNNEI. The CDR3 covers 15 residues. The germline V and J ends were trimmed by 2 bases and 0 bases, with 9 bases remaining between them. The CDR3 DNA is TGTGCCAGCAGTGAAAGAGTCAGGAGCACAGATACGCAGTATTTT. Amino acids: CASSERVRSTDTQYF.

This clonotype has only a few counts. The chain joins TRBV20-1 to TRBJ2-7; a weak D match, TRBD1 (6 bases). The CDR3 loop spans 12 amino acids. V was shortened by 2 bases and J by 5 bases, with 10 bases between the two germline ends. Germline V lookup: CDR1 DFQATT, CDR2 SNEGSKA (reference sequence). DNA for the CDR3: TGCAGTGCTAGATGGGGGACACACGAGCAGTACTTC. Translation: CSARWGTHEQYF.

This clonotype was picked up a small number of times. The J gene is TRBJ1-5, the V gene TRBV12-2; the DNA was not compared with TRBD1, the D call given in the table. TRBV12-2 corresponds to a pseudogene. The CDR3 sequence is 17 residues long. The CDR3 sequence is CASRLAIDRQGGQPQHF. DNA of the CDR3: TGTGCAAGTCGCTTAGCTATTGATCGGCAGGGGGGACAGCCCCAGCATTTT.

The rearrangement joins TRBV20-1 to TRBJ2-1; D remains ambiguous. Germline CDR1 is DFQATT and CDR2 is SNEGSKA (reference sequence). The CDR3 runs to 17 residues. The V end was cut by 1 base, the J end by 3 bases, with 19 bases between. As DNA, the CDR3 is TGCAGTGCTAGAGTAAGGCGTGCTCTTGCCAACTACAATGAGCAGTTCTTC. The encoded protein is CSARVRRALANYNEQFF.

This clonotype was seen at least ten times. The V and J genes are TRBV18 and TRBJ1-6; D is perhaps TRBD1 (5 bases). The CDR3 is 13 amino acids. Trimming took 3 bases from V and 10 from J, leaving 10 bases between them. In germline, CDR1 is KGHSH, CDR2 LQKENI. CDR3 sequence: CASSPQGNSPLHF. CDR3 DNA sequence: TGTGCCAGCTCACCCCAGGGAAACTCACCCCTCCACTTT.

This chain connects TRBV30 to TRBJ1-1; D may be TRBD1 (6 bases). Germline values: CDR1 GTSNPN, CDR2 SVGIG (reference sequence). Deletions cut 1 base from V and 8 bases from J, with 14 bases between. The CDR3 covers 13 residues. The CDR3 DNA is TGTGCCTGGAGTGACGACAGGTACTGGGAAGCTTTCTTT. Amino acid sequence: CAWSDDRYWEAFF.

There are many counts of this clonotype. The chain combines TRBV7-9 with TRBJ1-6, with a possible D match to TRBD1 (5 bases). Germline assignment: CDR1 SEHNR and CDR2 FQNEAQ (reference sequence). V lost 2 bases and J 13 bases, leaving 12 bases between the germline ends. This CDR3 contains 13 residues. The CDR3 coding sequence is TGTGCCAGCAGCTTAAAAAGGGGTTTCCCCCTCCACTTT. This codes for CASSLKRGFPLHF.

This clonotype has just a few counts. The chain links TRBV2 to TRBJ2-1, with a possible D match to TRBD2 (5 bases). The CDR3 contains 17 residues. Trimming removed 4 bases at V and 5 bases at J, with 21 bases between. Per the germline V gene, CDR1 is SNHLY and CDR2 is FYNNEI. The CDR3 nucleotides are TGTGCCAGCAGTGGAGACCGGAGGACCCAAAGCCACAATGAGCAGTTCTTC. Its protein is CASSGDRRTQSHNEQFF.

Many counts were recorded for this clonotype. V gene TRBV11-1 combines with J gene TRBJ1-6; possibly TRBD1 for D (5 bases). The germline V gene has CDR1 SGHAT and CDR2 FQDESV (reference sequence). The length of the CDR3 is 15 residues. V shed 0 bases and J shed 10 bases, with 13 bases lying between them. The CDR3 bases are TGTGCCAGCAGCTTAGCCCGAGGCTGGGGGTCACCCCTCCACTTT. The encoded protein is CASSLARGWGSPLHF.

This clonotype was detected ten times or more. This rearrangement joins TRBV12-3 or TRBV12-4 to TRBJ2-3; tentative D call: TRBD1 (5 bases). The V and J ends lost 5 bases and 2 bases respectively, with 11 bases between them. The CDR3 length is 14 residues. DNA for the CDR3: TGTGCCAGCAGTCTAGACAGAGCCACAGATACGCAGTATTTT. Protein sequence: CASSLDRATDTQYF.

This clonotype was counted many times. The chain employs TRBV20-1 and TRBJ2-3; D is perhaps TRBD1 or TRBD2 (5 bases each). The CDR3 sequence is 15 residues long. The V end lost 3 bases, the J end lost 1 base, and 14 bases lay between the germline ends. In germline, CDR1 is DFQATT, CDR2 SNEGSKA (reference sequence). The CDR3 sequence is CSARELRGGTDTQYF. The CDR3 nucleotides read TGCAGTGCTAGGGAACTGAGGGGAGGCACAGATACGCAGTATTTT.